The entry that follows covers one T cell receptor beta chain sequence. Its antigen is unidentified. This CDR3 is 19 amino acids long. Germline-derived CDR1 and CDR2 are MGHRA and YSYEKL. The trim removed 0 bases at V and 0 bases at J, leaving 10 bases unmatched. The record originates from a study of shared clonotypes between healthy human individuals. Broader study findings: Specimens sampled were limited to blood, with tissue repertoires likely differing.

Repertoires were generated with immunoSEQ multiplex PCR, while TCRdb's copy carries only in-frame clones and drops some. The sample lists some 630,000 clones, 55% to 75% occurring once. This clonotype was sampled from a woman aged 25 to 39 in good health. V gene TRBV4-1 combines with J gene TRBJ2-1, with 8 bases that match TRBD2. The sample consisted of memory CD4+ T cells sorted from blood. Described subset: CD45RA-negative fraction. CDR3 residues: CASSQDRAGVISSYNEQFF. The CDR3 nucleotides read TGCGCCAGCAGCCAAGATCGAGCGGGAGTTATAAGCTCCTACAATGAGCAGTTCTTC.